These 11 T cell receptor beta chains were sequenced from one sample in a study of shared clonotypes between healthy human individuals. As defined, naive CD8 cells were CD45RO-negative and positively selected for CCR7, with terminally differentiated effector memory CD45RA+ cells excluded. The method was immunoSEQ multiplex PCR; TCRdb's version includes in-frame clones alone and lacks a portion of them. The sample carries around 2,000,000 clones, about 92% recorded once. The specimen was naive CD8+ T cells from PBMCs. The receptors here all came from a man between 18 and 29 years old in good health. Some clones in this sample may be carry-over from other donors' samples.

This clone has just a few counts. Here the CDR3 reads CASATGVSYEQYF. CDR3 DNA: TGCGCCAGCGCGACAGGGGTCTCCTACGAGCAGTACTTC. The rearrangement links TRBV5-1 to TRBJ2-7; 8 bases align to TRBD1. This CDR3 has 13 residues. V lost 7 bases to trimming and J lost 0 bases; unmatched junction nucleotides: 3. CDR1 SGHRS and CDR2 YFSETQ come from the germline V gene.

This chain links TRBV5-1 with TRBJ2-3; 10 nucleotides agree with TRBD1. CDR3 size: 16 residues. Germline trimming cut 4 bases from V and 0 bases from J; bases unmatched to any gene: 5. Germline CDR1 is SGHRS and CDR2 is YFSETQ. CDR3 residues: CASSPTGGSSTDTQYF. DNA of the CDR3: TGCGCCAGCAGCCCGACAGGGGGCTCTAGCACAGATACGCAGTATTTT.

V is TRBV14 and J is TRBJ1-1; D unclear. V was trimmed by 4 bases and J by 0 bases, leaving 12 bases between them. From germline, CDR1 is SGHDN and CDR2 FVKESK. The CDR3 has 15 residues. The CDR3 sequence: CASSPSMLMNTEAFF. In DNA, the CDR3 is TGTGCCAGCAGCCCCAGTATGCTTATGAACACTGAAGCTTTCTTT. The full variable domain, completed using reference TRBV14 and TRBJ1-1, is EAGVTQFPSHSVIEKGQTVTLRCDPISGHDNLYWYRRVMGKEIKFLLHFVKESKQDESGMPNNRFLAERTGGTYSTLKVQPAELEDSGVYFCASSPSMLMNTEAFFGQGTRLTVV.

V is TRBV28 and J is TRBJ1-5; the D gene is possibly TRBD1 (5 bases). V lost 5 bases to trimming and J lost 2 bases, with 13 bases between them. CDR1 and CDR2 from the germline V gene are MDHEN and SYDVKM. There are 15 residues in the CDR3. CDR3 DNA sequence: TGTGCCAGCAGTCAGAGTCGACAGCGCAATCAGCCCCAGCATTTT. It specifies CASSQSRQRNQPQHF.

This clone was found once. The chain joins TRBV19 to TRBJ2-2, with a possible D match to TRBD2 (6 bases). The germline V and J ends were trimmed by 6 bases and 2 bases, with 13 bases remaining between them. The CDR3 has 15 amino acids. Per germline, CDR1 LNHDA and CDR2 SQIVND (reference sequence). The CDR3 is CASSTYSGNTGELFF. The DNA for the CDR3 is TGTGCCAGTAGCACGTATAGCGGTAACACCGGGGAGCTGTTTTTT.

The chain uses TRBV7-9 and TRBJ2-7; D is undetermined. The V gene lost 5 bases and the J gene lost 4 bases, with 15 bases spanning the gap. Germline assignment: CDR1 SEHNR and CDR2 FQNEAQ (reference sequence). The CDR3 extends over 14 amino acids. The CDR3 protein is CASSPTGILYEQYF. The CDR3 DNA sequence: TGTGCCAGCAGCCCGACGGGCATCCTATACGAGCAGTACTTC. The full variable domain, rest sourced from reference TRBV7-9 and TRBJ2-7, is DTGVSQNPRHKITKRGQNVTFRCDPISEHNRLYWYRQTLGQGPEFLTYFQNEAQLEKSRLLSDRFSAERPKGSFSTLEIQRTEQGDSAMYLCASSPTGILYEQYFGPGTRLTVT.

This rearrangement joins TRBV4-2 to TRBJ2-7; D gene ambiguous. The V end was cut by 0 bases, the J end by 5 bases, with 11 bases between. This CDR3 has 14 amino acids. The germline V gene has CDR1 LGHNA and CDR2 YNFKEQ. This CDR3 reads CASSQERVFHEQYF. The CDR3 coding sequence is TGTGCCAGCAGCCAAGAAAGGGTTTTCCACGAGCAGTACTTC.

The chain joins TRBV6-6 to TRBJ1-4, with 9 bases that match TRBD1. Germline values: CDR1 MNHNY, CDR2 SVGAGI (reference sequence). CDR3 size: 14 residues. Trimming cost V 6 bases and J 7 bases; bases outside gene matches: 6. CDR3: CASSSDRGFEKLFF. The CDR3 bases are TGTGCCAGCAGCTCGGACAGGGGTTTTGAAAAACTGTTTTTT.

The chain links TRBV4-2 to TRBJ1-4, with D hard to call. The CDR3 runs to 15 residues. Trimming cost V 4 bases and J 1 base, with 10 bases left between them. CDR1 is LGHNA and CDR2 is YNFKEQ in the germline V gene. Here the CDR3 reads CASSLQFGTNEKLFF. The CDR3, as DNA: TGTGCCAGCAGCCTACAGTTTGGAACTAATGAAAAACTGTTTTTT.

The chain couples TRBV7-9 to TRBJ1-2, with a tentative D call TRBD1 (6 bases). The CDR3 runs 15 residues. V lost 0 bases to trimming and J lost 4 bases, with 12 bases between them. CDR1 and CDR2 from the germline V gene are SEHNR and FQNEAQ (reference sequence). This CDR3 reads CASSLARGGIYGYTF. The CDR3 DNA reads as TGTGCCAGCAGCTTAGCTAGAGGGGGAATCTATGGCTACACCTTC.

In DNA form, the CDR3 reads TGTGCCAGCCGCGGTCGGTACGTGAATTTATATACGCAGTATTTT. It is translated as CASRGRYVNLYTQYF. The chain joins TRBV28 to TRBJ2-3; D remains unclear. Trimming removed 8 bases from V and 7 bases from J, with 22 bases in between. CDR1 is MDHEN and CDR2 is SYDVKM in the germline V gene. This CDR3 region has 15 residues.